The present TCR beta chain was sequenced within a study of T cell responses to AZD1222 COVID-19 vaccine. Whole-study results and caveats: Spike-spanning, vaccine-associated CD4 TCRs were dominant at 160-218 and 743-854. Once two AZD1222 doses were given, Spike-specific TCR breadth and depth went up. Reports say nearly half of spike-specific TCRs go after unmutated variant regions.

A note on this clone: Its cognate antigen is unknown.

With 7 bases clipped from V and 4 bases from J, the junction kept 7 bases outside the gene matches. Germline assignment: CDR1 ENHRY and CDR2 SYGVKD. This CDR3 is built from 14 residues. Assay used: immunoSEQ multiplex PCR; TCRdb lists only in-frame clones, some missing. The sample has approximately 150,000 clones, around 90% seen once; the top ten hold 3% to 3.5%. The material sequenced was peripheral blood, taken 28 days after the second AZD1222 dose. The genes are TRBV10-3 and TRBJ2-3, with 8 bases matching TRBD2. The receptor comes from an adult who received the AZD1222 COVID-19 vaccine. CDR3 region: CAITPAGESDTQYF. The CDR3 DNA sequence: TGTGCCATCACGCCAGCGGGAGAATCAGATACGCAGTATTTT.